The clone carrying this T cell receptor beta chain was seen only a few times. What it binds is not known. TCRdb fed the RT-PCR reads into MiXCR, producing one record per CDR3 protein. The table shows 700,000 to 800,000 distinct CDR3 sequences, with about a fifth occurring only once. The V gene's germline CDR1 is SQVTM and CDR2 ANQGSEA. The CDR3 consists of 15 residues. V gave up 7 bases and J gave up 6 bases; unmatched junction bases: 14. This specimen comes from a study of response to subunit inactivated influenza vaccine. Points from the study as a whole: Seasonal influenza vaccination, on each occasion, was suggested by the authors to recruit few new T cells.

The source of this sequence is a man aged 50-60 years who received an inactivated influenza vaccine. Sequences were derived from PBMCs from blood, sampled 4 to 6 days after vaccination. The chain couples TRBV29-1 to TRBJ2-1, with TRBD2 identical over 8 bases. CDR3 in DNA: TGCAGCGCCCTTCTTGGGACTAGTAAGGGCAATGAGCAGTTCTTC. Its protein is CSALLGTSKGNEQFF.